Following are 25 T cell receptor beta chains from one sample sequenced in a study of T cell responses to AZD1222 COVID-19 vaccine. TCRdb's copy holds only in-frame clones and misses some; the assay was immunoSEQ multiplex PCR. The sample lists 90,000 to 120,000 clones, about 92% occurring once. Sequences were derived from peripheral blood, sampled on day 0 of MenACWY control vaccination. Source of these receptors: an adult in good health.

The DNA for the CDR3 is TGTGCCACCAGCAGAGCTCCGATTAACTCTGGAAACACCATATATTTT. Translation gives CATSRAPINSGNTIYF. The chain joins TRBV15 to TRBJ1-3; D remains unclear. Per germline, CDR1 LNHNV and CDR2 YYDKDF (reference sequence). Between the trimmed V and J ends, which lost 1 base and 0 bases, there was a span of 10 bases. This CDR3 spans 16 amino acids.

This chain's CDR3 is CASSYPGTYEQYF. For the CDR3, the DNA is TGTGCCAGCAGTTACCCGGGTACCTACGAGCAGTACTTC. The rearrangement joins TRBV6-5 to TRBJ2-7; no firm D call. Trimming took off 2 bases at V and 2 bases at J, with 7 bases between the two ends. CDR1 MNHEY and CDR2 SVGAGI come from the germline V gene. The CDR3 consists of 13 residues.

The chain joins TRBV6-5 to TRBJ1-5; no reliable D call. The germline V and J ends were trimmed by 5 bases and 5 bases, with 7 bases remaining between them. Germline V gene data show CDR1 as MNHEY and CDR2 as SVGAGI. The CDR3 sequence is 12 residues long. The CDR3 bases are TGTGCCAGCAGTCACCCGGATCAGCCCCAGCATTTT. Translated, it gives CASSHPDQPQHF.

The gene calls are TRBV28 and TRBJ1-2; 9 nucleotides agree with TRBD1. The CDR3 is made up of 13 amino acids. Per the germline V gene, CDR1 is MDHEN and CDR2 is SYDVKM. J lost 5 bases, V lost 3 bases, and 1 base had no gene match. The CDR3 nucleotides read TGTGCCAGCAGTTTGGGACAGGGATATGGCTACACCTTC. Translating gives CASSLGQGYGYTF.

J is TRBJ2-1 and V is TRBV2; D might be TRBD1 or TRBD2, each matching 5 bases. Germline V gene lookup returns CDR1 SNHLY and CDR2 FYNNEI. Trimming pared 4 bases from V and 2 bases from J, leaving 21 bases between. The CDR3 sequence is 18 residues long. CDR3: CASSGIRKGEIPYNEQFF. The CDR3 DNA follows: TGTGCCAGCAGTGGAATTCGGAAAGGGGAGATACCCTACAATGAGCAGTTCTTC.

The chain links TRBV6-6 to TRBJ1-4, with TRBD1 matching 7 bases. The CDR3 runs to 13 residues. CDR1 is MNHNY and CDR2 is SVGAGI in the germline V gene (reference sequence). CDR3 coding DNA: TGTGCAGGGAGAGGGACAGCTAATGAAAAACTGTTTTTT. This encodes CAGRGTANEKLFF.

This chain links TRBV6-5 with TRBJ2-5, with 9 bases aligning to TRBD1. Germline CDR1 is MNHEY and CDR2 is SVGAGI. V dropped 8 bases and J dropped 4; count of bases not matched to a gene: 5. The CDR3 runs to 13 residues. The CDR3 region is CASRLGQGETQYF. CDR3 in DNA: TGTGCCAGCCGTCTGGGACAGGGAGAGACCCAGTACTTC.

This clone has a handful of counts. The J gene is TRBJ2-3, the V gene TRBV4-1; D is uncertain. Germline V gives CDR1 MGHRA, CDR2 YSYEKL. V was shortened by 5 bases and J by 2 bases, with 11 bases between the two germline ends. This CDR3 region has 14 residues. As DNA, the CDR3 is TGCGCCAGCAGCGACATACAAAACACAGATACGCAGTATTTT. As protein: CASSDIQNTDTQYF.

This clone was recorded a few times. The chain employs TRBV2 and TRBJ2-3; D assignment may be TRBD1 or TRBD2 (5 bases each). V lost 0 bases and J lost 0, with 7 bases in between. CDR1 and CDR2 from the germline V gene are SNHLY and FYNNEI. This CDR3 is 15 amino acids long. CDR3: CASSEAGVSTDTQYF. As DNA, the CDR3 is TGTGCCAGCAGTGAAGCGGGGGTTAGCACAGATACGCAGTATTTT.

V is TRBV19 and J is TRBJ1-2, with TRBD1 as a possible D gene (5 bases). Deletions cut 4 bases from V and 5 bases from J, with 14 bases between. CDR1 is LNHDA, CDR2 SQIVND, per germline (reference sequence). The CDR3 runs to 14 residues. The CDR3 region has the DNA TGTGCCAGTAGTACCGGGACGCCTTGGTATGGCTACACCTTC. Translating gives CASSTGTPWYGYTF. The full variable domain, completed using reference TRBV19 and TRBJ1-2, is DGGITQSPKYLFRKEGQNVTLSCEQNLNHDAMYWYRQDPGQGLRLIYYSQIVNDFQKGDIAEGYSVSREKKESFPLTVTSAQKNPTAFYLCASSTGTPWYGYTFGSGTRLTVV.

CDR3 nucleotide sequence: TGTGCCAGCAGTTTTGGGCCTTGGCAGCCCCAGCATTTT. Protein product: CASSFGPWQPQHF. The chain joins TRBV27 to TRBJ1-5; D is uncertain. Per the germline V gene, CDR1 is MNHEY and CDR2 is SMNVEV (reference sequence). This CDR3 has 13 residues. V dropped 3 bases and J dropped 7 bases, with 10 bases sitting between them.

The rearrangement links TRBV10-3 to TRBJ1-4; TRBD1 might be the D (5 bases). Germline V gene lookup returns CDR1 ENHRY and CDR2 SYGVKD. The CDR3 totals 13 residues. Trimming left V 7 bases short and J 7 bases short, with 13 bases between. For the CDR3, the DNA is TGTGCCATCACGGCGGGGGAAGGTGAAAAACTGTTTTTT. It codes for CAITAGEGEKLFF.

The chain is built from TRBV5-5 and TRBJ1-1; the D is unclear. V was clipped by 0 bases and J by 11 bases, with 11 bases between them. The CDR3 is 12 residues long. The germline V gene has CDR1 SGHKS and CDR2 YYEKEE (reference sequence). The CDR3 loop is CASSLVSGMAFF. The DNA for the CDR3 is TGTGCCAGCAGCTTGGTCTCGGGGATGGCTTTCTTT. The full variable domain, with the rest looked up from reference TRBV5-5 and TRBJ1-1, is DAGVTQSPTHLIKTRGQQVTLRCSPISGHKSVSWYQQVLGQGPQFIFQYYEKEERGRGNFPDRFSARQFPNYSSELNVNALLLGDSALYLCASSLVSGMAFFGQGTRLTVV.

The chain carries TRBV5-1 and TRBJ1-6; TRBD1 is a possible D gene (6 bases). The length of the CDR3 is 14 residues. Trimming cost V 0 bases and J 10 bases, with 11 bases left between them. From germline, CDR1 is SGHRS and CDR2 YFSETQ. The CDR3 loop reads CASSLGQERSPLHF. Here the CDR3 DNA reads TGCGCCAGCAGCTTGGGACAGGAACGCTCACCCCTCCACTTT. The whole variable domain, filled in from reference TRBV5-1 and TRBJ1-6, reads KAGVTQTPRYLIKTRGQQVTLSCSPISGHRSVSWYQQTPGQGLQFLFEYFSETQRNKGNFPGRFSGRQFSNSRSEMNVSTLELGDSALYLCASSLGQERSPLHFGNGTRLTVT.

This clone was picked up one time. The chain joins TRBV29-1 to TRBJ1-2, with 8 nucleotides matching TRBD1. From germline, CDR1 is SQVTM and CDR2 ANQGSEA. V shed 4 bases and J 3 bases; nucleotides not matched to a gene: 4. CDR3 length: 13 residues. The CDR3 here is CSVGDRMYYGYTF. The CDR3 region has the DNA TGCAGCGTTGGGGACAGGATGTACTATGGCTACACCTTC.

The chain employs TRBV6-5 and TRBJ1-5, with a possible D match to TRBD1 (5 bases). CDR3 size: 13 residues. V was cut by 6 bases and J by 4 bases, with 10 bases left in between. In germline, CDR1 is MNHEY, CDR2 SVGAGI. CDR3 residues: CASSGTRNQPQHF. DNA for the CDR3: TGTGCCAGCAGCGGGACCCGTAATCAGCCCCAGCATTTT.

This sequence joins TRBV2 and TRBJ1-2; D remains unclear. Germline V CDR1 and CDR2: SNHLY, FYNNEI. The CDR3 is 12 amino acids. Trimming left V 11 bases short and J 0 bases short, with 10 bases between. The CDR3: CAGRSTNYGYTF. The CDR3, as DNA: TGTGCCGGCCGATCGACTAACTATGGCTACACCTTC.

This clone has a handful of counts. The chain joins TRBV7-7 to TRBJ1-5; unclear D gene. The CDR3 loop spans 12 amino acids. CDR1 and CDR2 from the germline V gene are SSHAT and FNYEAQ (reference sequence). This chain's CDR3 is CASGRFGQPQHF. The DNA for the CDR3 is TGTGCTAGCGGGAGGTTTGGTCAGCCCCAGCATTTT.

The CDR3 DNA sequence: TGTGCCAGCAGCCAAGATATGAGCGGGGCTGGGTCCTACGAGCAGTACTTC. This translates into CASSQDMSGAGSYEQYF. This chain connects TRBV3-1 (or the pseudogene TRBV3-2) to TRBJ2-7, with 7 bases identical to TRBD2. Germline CDR1 LGHDT, CDR2 YNNKEL (reference sequence). The CDR3 loop spans 17 amino acids. V lost 0 bases, J lost 1 base, and 9 bases stayed unmatched.

This clone was observed once. J is TRBJ1-2 and V is TRBV10-3, with D hard to call. The CDR3 covers 13 residues. The germline CDR1 and CDR2 sequences are ENHRY and SYGVKD. Trimming removed 2 bases from V and 8 bases from J, with 12 bases in between. CDR3 protein: CAISERVFWGYTF. The CDR3 DNA follows: TGTGCCATCAGTGAGAGAGTTTTTTGGGGCTACACCTTC.

The chain has TRBV28 and TRBJ1-3; D is unresolved. Per the germline V gene, CDR1 is MDHEN and CDR2 is SYDVKM. CDR3 length equals 13 residues. V lost 2 bases and J 2 bases, leaving 4 bases between the germline ends. In nucleotides, the CDR3 is TGTGCCAGCAGTTTAGAGGCTGGAAACACCATATATTTT. Amino acids: CASSLEAGNTIYF.

This clone appeared a single time. This chain links TRBV10-3 with TRBJ2-6, with D unresolved. CDR1 is ENHRY, CDR2 SYGVKD, per germline. V was clipped by 8 bases and J by 0 bases, with 11 bases between them. The CDR3 spans 15 residues. The CDR3 here is CAILMNPSGANVLTF. The CDR3 DNA reads TGTGCCATCTTGATGAACCCCTCTGGGGCCAACGTCCTGACTTTC.

The chain recombines TRBV2 with TRBJ2-3; 8 nucleotides agree with TRBD2. With V trimmed by 4 bases and J by 3 bases, 9 bases remained unmatched. Germline-derived CDR1 and CDR2 are SNHLY and FYNNEI. The CDR3 covers 16 residues. CDR3 sequence: CASSALSGGPTDTQYF. The CDR3 nucleotides are TGTGCCAGCAGTGCCCTCTCGGGGGGGCCGACAGATACGCAGTATTTT.

The V call is TRBV4-2, the J call TRBJ1-2, with 7 bases lining up with TRBD1. V was pared by 1 base and J by 0 bases, with 5 bases of the junction left unmatched. CDR3 length: 16 amino acids. Germline loops: CDR1 LGHNA, CDR2 YNFKEQ. The CDR3 spells CASSQADRSSNYGYTF. CDR3 nucleotide sequence: TGTGCCAGCAGCCAAGCGGACAGGAGTTCTAACTATGGCTACACCTTC.

The CDR3 spells CASNPLGGFNYEQYF. DNA of the CDR3: TGTGCCAGCAACCCCCTGGGGGGCTTCAACTACGAGCAGTACTTC. The chain carries TRBV28 and TRBJ2-7; D may be TRBD1 or TRBD2 (6 bases each). Germline V CDR1 and CDR2: MDHEN, SYDVKM. This CDR3 comprises 15 residues. Between the trimmed V and J ends, which lost 7 bases and 3 bases, there was a span of 19 bases.